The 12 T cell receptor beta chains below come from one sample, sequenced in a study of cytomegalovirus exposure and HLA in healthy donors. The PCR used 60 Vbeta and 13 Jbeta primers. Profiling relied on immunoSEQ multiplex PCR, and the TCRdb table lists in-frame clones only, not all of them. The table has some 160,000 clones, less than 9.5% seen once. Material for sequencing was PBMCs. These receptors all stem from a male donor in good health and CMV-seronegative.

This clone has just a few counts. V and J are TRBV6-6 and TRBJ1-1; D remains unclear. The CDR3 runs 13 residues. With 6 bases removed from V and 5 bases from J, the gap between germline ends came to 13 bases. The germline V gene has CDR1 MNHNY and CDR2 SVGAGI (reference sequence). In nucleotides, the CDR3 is TGTGCCAGCAGCCCAGCCTCGGGGACTGAAGCTTTCTTT. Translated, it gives CASSPASGTEAFF.

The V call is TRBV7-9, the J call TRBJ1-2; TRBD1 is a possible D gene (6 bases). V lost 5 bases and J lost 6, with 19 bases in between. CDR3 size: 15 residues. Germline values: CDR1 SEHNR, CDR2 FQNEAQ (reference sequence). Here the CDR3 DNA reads TGTGCCAGCAGCCCCCCACAGGGAGTCGCTGATGGCTACACCTTC. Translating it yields CASSPPQGVADGYTF.

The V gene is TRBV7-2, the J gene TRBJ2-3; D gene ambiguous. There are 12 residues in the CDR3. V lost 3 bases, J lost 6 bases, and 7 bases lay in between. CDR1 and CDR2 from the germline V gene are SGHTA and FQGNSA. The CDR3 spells CASSFYGDTQYF. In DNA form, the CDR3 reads TGTGCCAGCAGCTTCTACGGGGATACGCAGTATTTT.

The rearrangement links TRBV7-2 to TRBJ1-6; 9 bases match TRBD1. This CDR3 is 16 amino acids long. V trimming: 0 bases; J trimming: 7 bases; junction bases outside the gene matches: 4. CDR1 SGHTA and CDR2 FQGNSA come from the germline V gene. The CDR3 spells CASSLAPTGGNSPLHF. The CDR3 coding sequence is TGTGCCAGCAGCTTAGCCCCGACAGGGGGAAATTCACCCCTCCACTTT.

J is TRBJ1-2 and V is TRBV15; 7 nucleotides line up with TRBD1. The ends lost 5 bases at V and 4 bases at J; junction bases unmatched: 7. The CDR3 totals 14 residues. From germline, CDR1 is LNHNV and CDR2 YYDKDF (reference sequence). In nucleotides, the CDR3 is TGTGCCACCAGCGGAAGGGGACAGATCTATGGCTACACCTTC. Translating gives CATSGRGQIYGYTF. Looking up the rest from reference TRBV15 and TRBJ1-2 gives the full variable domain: DAMVIQNPRYQVTQFGKPVTLSCSQTLNHNVMYWYQQKSSQAPKLLFHYYDKDFNNEADTPDNFQSRRPNTSFCFLDIRSPGLGDTAMYLCATSGRGQIYGYTFGSGTRLTVV.

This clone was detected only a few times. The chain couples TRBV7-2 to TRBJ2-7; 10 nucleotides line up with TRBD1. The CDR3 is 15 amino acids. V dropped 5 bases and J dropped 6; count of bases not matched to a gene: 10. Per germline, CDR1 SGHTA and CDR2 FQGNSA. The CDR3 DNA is TGTGCCAGCAGCGCGACCGGGACAGGGGCGTCCGAGCAGTACTTC. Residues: CASSATGTGASEQYF.

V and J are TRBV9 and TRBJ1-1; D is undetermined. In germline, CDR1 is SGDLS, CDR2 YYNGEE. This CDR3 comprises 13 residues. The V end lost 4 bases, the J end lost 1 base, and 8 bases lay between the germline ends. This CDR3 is CASSLPRNTEAFF. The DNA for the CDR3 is TGTGCCAGCAGCCTCCCGAGGAACACTGAAGCTTTCTTT.

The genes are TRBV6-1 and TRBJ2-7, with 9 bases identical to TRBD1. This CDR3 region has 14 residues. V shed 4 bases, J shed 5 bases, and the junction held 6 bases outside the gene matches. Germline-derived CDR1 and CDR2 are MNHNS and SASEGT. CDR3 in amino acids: CASSADRGRNEQYF. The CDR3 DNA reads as TGTGCCAGCAGTGCCGACAGGGGGAGGAACGAGCAGTACTTC.

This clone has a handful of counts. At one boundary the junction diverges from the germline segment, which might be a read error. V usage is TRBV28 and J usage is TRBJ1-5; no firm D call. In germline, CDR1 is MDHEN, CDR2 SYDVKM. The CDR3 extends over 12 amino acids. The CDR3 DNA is TGTGCCGGCAGCCGCAGTAATCAGCCCCAGCATTTT. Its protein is CAGSRSNQPQHF.

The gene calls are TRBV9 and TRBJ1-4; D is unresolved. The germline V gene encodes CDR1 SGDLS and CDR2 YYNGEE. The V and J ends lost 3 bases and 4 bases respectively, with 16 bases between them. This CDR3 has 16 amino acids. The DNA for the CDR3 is TGTGCCAGCAGCGAGACTCCGGGTTTTCTTAATGAAAAACTGTTTTTT. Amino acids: CASSETPGFLNEKLFF.

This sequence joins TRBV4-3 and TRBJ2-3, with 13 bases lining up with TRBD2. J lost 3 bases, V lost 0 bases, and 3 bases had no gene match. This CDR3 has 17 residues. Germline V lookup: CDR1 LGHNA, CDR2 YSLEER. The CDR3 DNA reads TGCGCCAGCAGCCAAGAAAGGACTAGCGGGGGAACAGATACGCAGTATTTT. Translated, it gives CASSQERTSGGTDTQYF.

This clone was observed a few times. The chain's CDR3 is CAWGRMDYEQYF. The CDR3 DNA sequence: TGTGCCTGGGGCCGGATGGACTACGAGCAGTACTTC. J is TRBJ2-5 and V is TRBV30; D unresolved. The J call is uncertain, as TRBJ2-7 better fits the DNA end. This CDR3 region has 12 residues. Germline assignment: CDR1 GTSNPN and CDR2 SVGIG (reference sequence).